One and the same sample provided the 27 T cell receptor beta chains below, sequenced in a study of T cell responses to AZD1222 COVID-19 vaccine. Assay: immunoSEQ multiplex PCR; the TCRdb copy retains only in-frame clones and omits some. Of approximately 150,000 clones listed, roughly nine tenths were seen once; the top ten hold roughly 2.5%. This sample comprised peripheral blood, obtained on day 0 of AZD1222 vaccination. These receptors were collected from an adult in good health.

The J gene is TRBJ1-6, the V gene TRBV2; the D is unclear. The length of the CDR3 is 11 residues. Per germline, CDR1 SNHLY and CDR2 FYNNEI. Deletions cut 1 base from V and 10 bases from J, with 2 bases between. The CDR3 region is CASSEGSPLHF. The DNA of the CDR3 is TGTGCCAGCAGTGAAGGCTCACCCCTCCACTTT.

Worth noting for this clone: Germline is not matched at one junction end, which may reflect a read error. V is TRBV6-2 or TRBV6-3 and J is TRBJ2-2; D may be TRBD2 (5 bases). Germline V gives CDR1 MNHEY, CDR2 SVGEGT. This CDR3 spans 14 amino acids. CDR3 protein: CASSYDWNTGELFF. The CDR3 coding sequence is TGTGCCAGCAGTTACGACTGGAACACCGGGGAACTGTTTTTT.

This chain connects TRBV29-1 to TRBJ2-7, with D tentatively TRBD2 (6 bases). V dropped 5 bases and J dropped 2 bases, with 13 bases sitting between them. This CDR3 contains 13 residues. The germline V gene has CDR1 SQVTM and CDR2 ANQGSEA. In DNA, the CDR3 is TGCAGCGTTTTCGGTAGCGGAACCTACGAGCAGTACTTC. It specifies CSVFGSGTYEQYF.

This rearrangement joins TRBV24-1 to TRBJ2-2; a weak D match, TRBD1 (6 bases). CDR3 length equals 13 residues. V lost 10 bases to trimming and J lost 1 base, with 9 bases between them. Germline V gene data show CDR1 as KGHDR and CDR2 as SFDVKD. The CDR3 nucleotides read TGTGCCACTATGGGACAGAACACCGGGGAGCTGTTTTTT. Protein: CATMGQNTGELFF.

The rearrangement uses TRBV6-5 and TRBJ2-7, with a possible D match to TRBD2 (5 bases). The length of the CDR3 is 12 residues. CDR1 and CDR2 from the germline V gene are MNHEY and SVGAGI. The germline V and J ends were trimmed by 6 bases and 2 bases, with 8 bases remaining between them. The CDR3 reads CASRTTAYEQYF. CDR3 nucleotides: TGTGCCAGCAGGACTACAGCCTACGAGCAGTACTTC.

V gene TRBV29-1 combines with J gene TRBJ2-3; 10 nucleotides match TRBD2. The germline V gene has CDR1 SQVTM and CDR2 ANQGSEA. The CDR3 has 17 amino acids. Losses at the gene ends were 5 bases for V and 2 bases for J; bases not matched to a gene: 13. This CDR3 reads CSVSGLAVPGDTDTQYF. CDR3 sequence (DNA): TGCAGCGTTTCCGGACTAGCGGTCCCTGGGGACACAGATACGCAGTATTTT.

About this clone itself: Other DNA sequences of this sample code for an identical CDR3. The V and J genes are TRBV10-3 and TRBJ1-2, with 10 bases lining up with TRBD1. This CDR3 is built from 14 residues. With V trimmed by 4 bases and J by 5 bases, 4 bases remained unmatched. The V gene's germline CDR1 is ENHRY and CDR2 SYGVKD. CDR3 DNA: TGTGCCATCAGTGGGACAGGGGGAGATTATGGCTACACCTTC. This encodes CAISGTGGDYGYTF.

The V call is TRBV7-2, the J call TRBJ2-7; the match to TRBD2 covers 9 bases. V trimming: 1 base; J trimming: 5 bases; junction bases outside the gene matches: 9. The CDR3 contains 16 residues. The germline gives CDR1 SGHTA, CDR2 FQGNSA. CDR3 coding DNA: TGTGCCAGCAGCTTAGGACCGGGCGGGAGGGTCCACGAGCAGTACTTC. Its protein product is CASSLGPGGRVHEQYF.

The chain joins TRBV19 to TRBJ2-5; the D gene is possibly TRBD1 (6 bases). This CDR3 has 16 residues. Germline-derived CDR1 and CDR2 are LNHDA and SQIVND (reference sequence). V shed 6 bases and J shed 2 bases, with 19 bases lying between them. The CDR3 loop reads CASRPSWGTMQETQYF. The CDR3 region has the DNA TGTGCCAGTAGACCATCCTGGGGGACAATGCAAGAGACCCAGTACTTC.

This clone occurred once. This sequence joins TRBV5-6 and TRBJ2-7, with 11 bases aligning to TRBD2. With V trimmed by 4 bases and J by 1 base, 4 bases remained unmatched. CDR3 size: 15 residues. From germline, CDR1 is SGHDT and CDR2 YYEEEE. This CDR3 reads CASSLSGRGSYEQYF. CDR3 DNA sequence: TGTGCCAGCAGCCTTAGCGGGAGGGGTTCCTACGAGCAGTACTTC.

The J gene is TRBJ2-1, the V gene TRBV4-1; 12 bases map to TRBD2. CDR3 size: 16 residues. V dropped 0 bases and J dropped 12; count of bases not matched to a gene: 9. Looked up from germline, CDR1 is MGHRA and CDR2 is YSYEKL. CDR3 region: CASSQEGGLAGRGQFF. In DNA, the CDR3 is TGCGCCAGCAGCCAAGAAGGCGGACTAGCGGGAAGGGGGCAGTTCTTC.

J is TRBJ2-2 and V is TRBV5-6; 7 bases are a match to TRBD2. Per germline, CDR1 SGHDT and CDR2 YYEEEE. V shed 1 base, J shed 6 bases, and the junction held 6 bases outside the gene matches. The CDR3 covers 15 residues. The CDR3 sequence is CASSLFAGEAGELFF. CDR3 DNA sequence: TGTGCCAGCAGCTTGTTCGCGGGAGAGGCCGGGGAGCTGTTTTTT.

The CDR3: CASSQDNSPLHF. As DNA, the CDR3 is TGTGCCAGCAGCCAGGATAATTCACCCCTCCACTTT. The genes are TRBV6-2 or TRBV6-3 and TRBJ1-6; D is ambiguous. Deletions cut 6 bases from V and 5 bases from J, with 5 bases between. The CDR3 has 12 amino acids. Germline V lookup: CDR1 MNHEY, CDR2 SVGEGT.

This chain links TRBV3-1 (or the pseudogene TRBV3-2) with TRBJ1-4; 7 bases line up with TRBD1. The CDR3 loop spans 16 amino acids. The J segment lost 3 bases and the V segment lost 0 bases, leaving 4 bases of the junction unmatched. Per germline, CDR1 LGHDT and CDR2 YNNKEL (reference sequence). The CDR3 spells CASSQDRGWANEKLFF. The CDR3 DNA reads as TGTGCCAGCAGCCAAGACAGGGGGTGGGCTAATGAAAAACTGTTTTTT.

CDR3 in amino acids: CASSPTGIYYGYTF. The CDR3 bases are TGTGCCAGCAGCCCGACAGGGATATACTATGGCTACACCTTC. This chain links TRBV6-4 with TRBJ1-2, with TRBD1 identical over 7 bases. Germline CDR1 MRHNA, CDR2 SNTAGT. There are 14 residues in the CDR3. V shed 6 bases, J shed 3 bases, and the junction held 7 bases outside the gene matches.

The chain's CDR3 is CASSLALAGSSYNEQFF. DNA of the CDR3: TGTGCCAGCAGTTTAGCCTTAGCGGGTAGCTCCTACAATGAGCAGTTCTTC. The V and J genes are TRBV27 and TRBJ2-1; 7 positions agree with TRBD2. The V gene end was trimmed by 2 bases and the J gene end by 0 bases; junction bases not matched to a gene: 7. Germline V CDR1 and CDR2: MNHEY, SMNVEV (reference sequence). The CDR3 totals 17 residues.

The CDR3 coding sequence is TGTGCCAGTAGTAGGAGTTCGAACACTGAAGCTTTCTTT. Translation gives CASSRSSNTEAFF. This chain connects TRBV19 to TRBJ1-1; no clear D. Germline lookup yields CDR1 LNHDA and CDR2 SQIVND (reference sequence). Trimming left V 4 bases short and J 1 base short, with 7 bases between. The CDR3 totals 13 residues.

The gene calls are TRBV4-1 and TRBJ2-1; 8 bases agree with TRBD1. Germline values: CDR1 MGHRA, CDR2 YSYEKL. The length of the CDR3 is 16 residues. J was trimmed by 0 bases and V by 4 bases; bases with no gene match: 5. For the CDR3, the DNA is TGCGCCAGCAGCCCTCCCGGGACAGGCTCCTACAATGAGCAGTTCTTC. Translating it yields CASSPPGTGSYNEQFF.

The rearrangement joins TRBV20-1 to TRBJ2-5, with D unresolved. V lost 4 bases and J lost 5, with 8 bases in between. CDR1 and CDR2 (germline): DFQATT, SNEGSKA (reference sequence). The CDR3 covers 11 residues. DNA for the CDR3: TGCAGTGCTAAGGTCGGGGAGACCCAGTACTTC. Translated: CSAKVGETQYF.

The chain recombines TRBV24-1 with TRBJ2-7; the D gene is possibly TRBD1 (6 bases). Trimming cost V 3 bases and J 1 base, with 15 bases left between them. CDR1 and CDR2 from the germline V gene are KGHDR and SFDVKD. This CDR3 has 16 amino acids. The CDR3 is CATSDLDSCRSYEQYF. CDR3 in DNA: TGTGCCACCAGTGATCTGGACAGCTGCAGGTCCTACGAGCAGTACTTC.

The J gene is TRBJ2-3, the V gene TRBV10-3, with TRBD1 matching over 8 bases. The V and J ends lost 6 bases and 4 bases, in that order; junction bases with no gene match: 6. Germline assignment: CDR1 ENHRY and CDR2 SYGVKD. CDR3 size: 14 residues. The CDR3 DNA reads as TGTGCCATCAGACCGACAGGGGAGGCAGATACGCAGTATTTT. Translating gives CAIRPTGEADTQYF.

The chain employs TRBV6-6 and TRBJ1-5, with TRBD1 matching 7 bases. V lost 2 bases to trimming and J lost 11 bases; unmatched junction nucleotides: 12. Per germline, CDR1 MNHNY and CDR2 SVGAGI (reference sequence). This CDR3 comprises 15 residues. Written as DNA, the CDR3 is TGTGCCAGCAGTTACCTCGGGGACAGTCCCTTAGCCCAGCATTTT. Its protein is CASSYLGDSPLAQHF.

The chain links TRBV14 to TRBJ2-5; D call uncertain. Trimming pared 1 base from V and 2 bases from J, leaving 17 bases between. The CDR3 has 17 residues. Germline lookup yields CDR1 SGHDN and CDR2 FVKESK. The CDR3 spells CASSQGLSVGFQETQYF. The CDR3 nucleotides read TGTGCCAGCAGCCAAGGTCTCTCTGTGGGTTTTCAAGAGACCCAGTACTTC.

This clone was seen only a few times. The V gene is TRBV29-1, the J gene TRBJ2-1, with D perhaps given as TRBD1 or TRBD2 (6 bases each). V lost 3 bases, J lost 5 bases, and 14 bases lay in between. Germline V CDR1 and CDR2: SQVTM, ANQGSEA. The CDR3 covers 14 residues. The CDR3 DNA reads as TGCAGCGTTGATGGGGGGACACTTAACAATGAGCAGTTCTTC. It codes for CSVDGGTLNNEQFF.

This chain connects TRBV3-1 (or the pseudogene TRBV3-2) to TRBJ1-2; weak D call: TRBD1 (5 bases). CDR1 is LGHDT and CDR2 is YNNKEL in the germline V gene (reference sequence). V dropped 1 base and J dropped 4 bases, with 10 bases sitting between them. CDR3 size: 14 residues. In DNA, the CDR3 is TGTGCCAGCAGCCAAGCAGGGAGGGTCTATGGCTACACCTTC. Translating gives CASSQAGRVYGYTF.

The chain couples TRBV14 to TRBJ2-2; D is perhaps TRBD1 (6 bases). V lost 2 bases, J lost 3 bases, and 16 bases lay in between. Germline V gene data show CDR1 as SGHDN and CDR2 as FVKESK. CDR3 length: 17 residues. The CDR3 coding sequence is TGTGCCAGCAGCCAAATCCTGGACAGTTTCTACACCGGGGAGCTGTTTTTT. Protein product: CASSQILDSFYTGELFF.

The chain couples TRBV10-3 to TRBJ1-6; 9 bases line up with TRBD1. The CDR3 contains 14 residues. J was trimmed by 8 bases and V by 5 bases; bases with no gene match: 4. From germline, CDR1 is ENHRY and CDR2 SYGVKD. The CDR3 DNA is TGTGCCATCAGTCCGACAGGGGGGGATTCACCCCTCCACTTT. This translates into CAISPTGGDSPLHF.